This TCR beta chain was recorded in a study of cytomegalovirus exposure and HLA in healthy donors. Study context: Membership in the Caucasian-associated ancestry cluster was found for 75% to 85% of almost 400 genotyped donors.

The study ran its PCR with 60 Vbeta and 13 Jbeta primers. Assay: immunoSEQ multiplex PCR; the TCRdb copy retains only in-frame clones and omits some. The sample shows under 150,000 clones, over 65% of them seen only once. The CDR3 spans 15 residues. CDR1 and CDR2 (germline): SGHVS, FQNEAQ. V was cut by 4 bases and J by 0 bases, with 12 bases left in between. The TCR originated in a woman aged 40 to 55 in good health and CMV-seropositive. The rearrangement links TRBV7-8 to TRBJ1-1, with D uncertain. Sequenced sample: PBMCs. In nucleotides, the CDR3 is TGTGCCAGCAGCTGGTTGGACTCACTGAACACTGAAGCTTTCTTT. As protein: CASSWLDSLNTEAFF.